These 10 T cell receptor beta chains originate from one sample sequenced in a study of cytomegalovirus exposure and HLA in healthy donors. The study ran its PCR with 60 Vbeta and 13 Jbeta primers. Using immunoSEQ multiplex PCR, the repertoire was profiled, and TCRdb retains in-frame clones only, with some absent. Among about 170,000 clones, around 80% were seen once, and the ten largest hold roughly 0.69%. The specimen sequenced was PBMCs. All receptors derive from a woman between 18 and 29 years old in good health and CMV-seronegative.

The gene calls are TRBV6-1 and TRBJ2-2, with 8 nucleotides matching TRBD1. The CDR3 is 14 amino acids. Germline V gives CDR1 MNHNS, CDR2 SASEGT. With 11 bases clipped from V and 6 bases from J, the junction kept 11 bases outside the gene matches. The CDR3 here is CAGGRSGGPGELFF. The CDR3 DNA sequence: TGTGCCGGCGGTCGGTCAGGGGGCCCCGGGGAGCTGTTTTTT.

This chain joins TRBV18 and TRBJ2-1; 12 bases line up with TRBD2. The CDR3 has 17 residues. Germline V gives CDR1 KGHSH, CDR2 LQKENI. V shed 3 bases, J shed 5 bases, and the junction held 8 bases outside the gene matches. The CDR3 loop is CASSPRSGLAGNNEQFF. Here the CDR3 DNA reads TGTGCCAGCTCACCCCGATCAGGACTAGCGGGAAACAATGAGCAGTTCTTC.

The chain couples TRBV4-3 to TRBJ2-1; 12 bases fit TRBD2. Germline CDR1 is LGHNA and CDR2 is YSLEER. Losses at the gene ends were 4 bases for V and 4 bases for J; bases not matched to a gene: 2. There are 15 residues in the CDR3. CDR3 bases: TGCGCCAGCAGCCCGACTAGCGGGGGTTACAATGAGCAGTTCTTC. As protein: CASSPTSGGYNEQFF.

This sequence joins TRBV5-4 and TRBJ1-3; 7 bases are shared with TRBD1. Trimming took 4 bases from V and 0 from J; bases not matched to a gene: 7. Per germline, CDR1 SGHNT and CDR2 YYREEE (reference sequence). The CDR3 is 16 amino acids. CDR3 residues: CASSGRGQFSGNTIYF. The DNA of the CDR3 is TGTGCCAGCAGCGGAAGGGGACAGTTCTCTGGAAACACCATATATTTT.

The chain employs TRBV18 and TRBJ1-3, with 8 bases identical to TRBD1. CDR1 KGHSH and CDR2 LQKENI come from the germline V gene. The junction had 4 bases not matched to a gene; V was cut back by 4 bases and J by 2 bases. The CDR3 extends over 15 amino acids. The DNA of the CDR3 is TGTGCCAGCTCACAGACAGGGGAGCCTGGAAACACCATATATTTT. Translation gives CASSQTGEPGNTIYF. Full variable domain (rest looked up from reference TRBV18 and TRBJ1-3): NAGVMQNPRHLVRRRGQEARLRCSPMKGHSHVYWYRQLPEEGLKFMVYLQKENIIDESGMPKERFSAEFPKEGPSILRIQQVVRGDSAAYFCASSQTGEPGNTIYFGEGSWLTVV.

The chain joins TRBV6-5 to TRBJ2-7; D is perhaps TRBD1 (6 bases). Germline lookup yields CDR1 MNHEY and CDR2 SVGAGI. The CDR3 extends over 13 amino acids. With 5 bases removed from V and 5 bases from J, the gap between germline ends came to 13 bases. This CDR3 reads CASSILTGHEQYF. The DNA for the CDR3 is TGTGCCAGCAGTATCCTGACAGGTCACGAGCAGTACTTC.

As DNA, the CDR3 is TGTGCCAGCAGCTTACTTAGGTTGACTAGCGGGATGCAAGAGACCCAGTACTTC. Encoded protein: CASSLLRLTSGMQETQYF. The chain carries TRBV7-2 and TRBJ2-5, with 11 bases aligning to TRBD2. The germline V gene has CDR1 SGHTA and CDR2 FQGNSA. This CDR3 contains 18 residues. The junction had 10 bases not matched to a gene; V was cut back by 2 bases and J by 2 bases.

CDR3: CASSFRRGAGTSGIAGELFF. The CDR3 coding sequence is TGTGCCAGCAGCTTTAGAAGGGGGGCCGGGACTAGCGGGATAGCCGGGGAGCTGTTTTTT. The rearrangement links TRBV11-3 to TRBJ2-2, with 13 nucleotides matching TRBD2. CDR1 and CDR2 (germline): SGHNT, YENEEA. The CDR3 has 20 residues. Trimming cost V 3 bases and J 6 bases; bases outside gene matches: 16.

The J gene is TRBJ1-1, the V gene TRBV19, with TRBD1 matching over 9 bases. Germline assignment: CDR1 LNHDA and CDR2 SQIVND (reference sequence). Trimming removed 6 bases from V and 4 bases from J; junction bases left unmatched: 3. This CDR3 spans 13 amino acids. The CDR3 sequence: CASSDRGVTEAFF. The CDR3 DNA is TGTGCCAGTAGCGACAGGGGGGTCACTGAAGCTTTCTTT.

The genes are TRBV6-1 and TRBJ2-7; TRBD2 matches 14 bases. J lost 1 base, V lost 4 bases, and 9 bases had no gene match. The CDR3 covers 18 residues. Germline V gene lookup returns CDR1 MNHNS and CDR2 SASEGT. DNA for the CDR3: TGTGCCAGCAGTGCAAAGACTAGCGGGAGGGCTCGATCCTACGAGCAGTACTTC. It specifies CASSAKTSGRARSYEQYF.